This T cell receptor (beta chain) was captured in a study of molecular identifiers for immune sequencing clone quantification. The V gene lost 7 bases and the J gene lost 7 bases, with 17 bases spanning the gap. Germline assignment: CDR1 MNHEY and CDR2 SMNVEV (reference sequence). This CDR3 contains 14 residues. This clonotype was recorded many times. A single record per CDR3 protein comes from TCRdb applying MiXCR to the PCR reads. Seen here are over 600,000 distinct CDR3 sequences, about 20% observed once, and the top ten hold around 0.86%. V is TRBV27 and J is TRBJ1-5; unclear D gene. The TCR originated in a human donor in good health. Some libraries in this study had Jurkat cell RNA spiked in. Sequencing was carried out using naive CD8+ T cells from blood, with Jurkat cell RNA spiked in. Described subset: FACS-sorted CD8+CD4-CCR7+CD45RA+ naive T cells. The CDR3 sequence: CASNPHLGAQPQHF. CDR3 nucleotide sequence: TGTGCCAGCAACCCTCACCTGGGAGCCCAGCCCCAGCATTTT.